This TCR beta chain was obtained from a study of CD8 T cells in ankylosing spondylitis. Notes on the study in general: Disease-associated clones were reportedly significantly overrepresented in matched ankylosing spondylitis synovial fluid.

Germline-derived CDR1 and CDR2 are DFQATT and SNEGSKA (reference sequence). Between the trimmed V and J ends, which lost 3 bases and 10 bases, there was a span of 14 bases. The CDR3 extends over 12 amino acids. TCRdb processed the 5' RACE reads anew with MiXCR; each CDR3 protein has one entry. Of around 100,000 distinct CDR3 sequences in the sample, 24% were seen once. This clonotype was counted a few times. The antigen is not known. Sample: synovial fluid, either unsorted or a sorted T cell fraction (not recorded which). This clonotype was obtained from a male donor with ankylosing spondylitis. J is TRBJ2-3 and V is TRBV20-1; D call uncertain. The CDR3 region has the DNA TGCAGTGCTAGGCCCGCCCAGGTGGCGCAGTATTTT. Its protein product is CSARPAQVAQYF.